These T cell receptor beta chains were read from a single sample in a study of blood T cell repertoires in COVID-19. Measured with immunoSEQ multiplex PCR; TCRdb has only the in-frame clones, and not every one. The table shows some 90,000 clones, with approximately 80% occurring only once. The material sequenced was peripheral blood. Receptors were obtained from an older woman with acute or convalescent COVID-19. Each CDR3 is given with its conserved first and last residue. The D gene is left open where the match is weak. Only some rows state a clone size, as once, few, many or a class for expanded clones.

j_call,d_call,clone_size,v_call,cdr3_aa,cdr3_nt
TRBJ2-7,TRBD2,-,TRBV13,CASSLRVAGAFYEQYF,TGTGCCAGCAGCTTGAGGGTAGCGGGGGCTTTTTACGAGCAGTACTTC
TRBJ2-3,-,-,TRBV9,CASSVVPVLSTDTQYF,TGTGCCAGCAGCGTAGTTCCGGTCCTTAGCACAGATACGCAGTATTTT
TRBJ1-1,-,-,TRBV2,CASSEVPDSLNTEAFF,TGTGCCAGCAGTGAAGTACCGGACAGCCTGAACACTGAAGCTTTCTTT
TRBJ2-1,-,once,TRBV19,CASSSLGDTNYNEQFF,TGTGCCAGTAGTTCCCTTGGGGACACCAACTACAATGAGCAGTTCTTC
TRBJ2-7,TRBD1,-,TRBV27,CASSSPGQSYEQYF,TGTGCCAGCAGTTCGCCGGGACAGTCCTACGAGCAGTACTTC
TRBJ1-1,-,-,TRBV10-1,CASSVGGTEAFF,TGCGCCAGCAGTGTAGGAGGGACTGAAGCTTTCTTT
TRBJ2-7,-,-,TRBV28,CASSLLYEQYF,TGTGCCAGCAGTTTATTATACGAGCAGTACTTC
TRBJ1-1,TRBD1,few,TRBV4-1,CASSRLTGYTEAFF,TGCGCCAGCAGCCGCCTGACAGGGTACACTGAAGCTTTCTTT
TRBJ2-3,TRBD2,few,TRBV7-6,CASSPLSGGVGTDTQYF,TGTGCCAGCAGCCCCCTTAGCGGGGGGGTAGGCACAGATACGCAGTATTTT
TRBJ2-7,-,-,TRBV7-8,CASSLGLTGSEQYF,TGTGCCAGCAGCTTAGGCCTGACAGGTTCCGAGCAGTACTTC
TRBJ2-2,-,once,TRBV6-1,CASRPQGPGELFF,TGTGCCAGCAGACCCCAGGGGCCCGGGGAGCTGTTTTTT
TRBJ1-2,TRBD1,-,TRBV2,CASSELGQGQGHGYTF,TGTGCCAGCAGTGAATTGGGACAGGGGCAAGGCCATGGCTACACCTTC
TRBJ2-1,-,-,TRBV5-1,CASSLELAYNEQFF,TGCGCCAGCAGCTTGGAGCTAGCGTACAATGAGCAGTTCTTC
TRBJ2-3,TRBD2,-,TRBV11-2,CASSYSGGVSDTQYF,TGTGCCAGCAGCTATAGCGGGGGGGTGTCAGATACGCAGTATTTT
TRBJ1-3,TRBD1,-,TRBV7-6,CASSLGQGSGNTIYF,TGTGCCAGCAGCTTAGGACAGGGGTCTGGAAACACCATATATTTT
TRBJ1-4,-,-,TRBV7-3,CASSLNLTGYNEKLFF,TGTGCCAGCAGCTTAAACCTGACAGGTTATAATGAAAAACTGTTTTTT
TRBJ2-3,-,-,TRBV9,CASSVDEGIADTQYF,TGTGCCAGCAGCGTAGATGAGGGCATAGCAGATACGCAGTATTTT
TRBJ2-5,TRBD2,-,TRBV14,CASSQDYGGGETQYF,TGTGCCAGCAGCCAAGATTATGGCGGGGGAGAGACCCAGTACTTC
TRBJ1-1,-,few,TRBV11-1,CASSQSEYLSTEAFF,TGTGCCAGCAGCCAATCGGAGTATCTGAGTACTGAAGCTTTCTTT
TRBJ2-5,TRBD2,few,TRBV6-5,CASRGLAGGDETQYF,TGTGCCAGCAGGGGACTAGCGGGAGGCGATGAGACCCAGTACTTC
TRBJ2-1,-,few,TRBV4-2,CASSASAHLLNEQFF,TGTGCCAGCAGCGCGTCAGCGCACCTCCTCAATGAGCAGTTCTTC
TRBJ2-7,TRBD2,-,TRBV3-1/TRBV3-2,CASSQDIISGASGEQYF,TGTGCCAGCAGCCAAGATATAATTAGCGGGGCCAGCGGCGAGCAGTACTTC
TRBJ2-5,-,-,TRBV11-2,CASSNRGTQYF,TGTGCCAGCAGCAACCGGGGGACCCAGTACTTC
TRBJ2-1,TRBD1,few,TRBV18,CASSPTGTGDNEQFF,TGTGCCAGCTCACCAACCGGGACAGGAGACAATGAGCAGTTCTTC
TRBJ1-5,TRBD1,few,TRBV6-5,CASRPDRAGNQPQHF,TGTGCCAGCAGACCAGACAGGGCTGGCAATCAGCCCCAGCATTTT
TRBJ2-3,-,-,TRBV27,CASSFSGYTDTQYF,TGTGCCAGCAGTTTCTCCGGGTACACAGATACGCAGTATTTT
TRBJ2-7,-,once,TRBV6-1,CASSEGGGEKEQYF,TGTGCCAGCAGTGAAGGGGGGGGCGAAAAAGAGCAGTACTTC
TRBJ2-1,-,-,TRBV7-2,CASSLLRSSYNEQFF,TGTGCCAGCAGCCTGCTGCGGAGCTCCTACAATGAGCAGTTCTTC
TRBJ2-3,-,-,TRBV27,CASSLRTIAGDTQYF,TGTGCCAGCAGTTTACGGACAATCGCTGGGGATACGCAGTATTTT
TRBJ2-7,TRBD1,-,TRBV28,CASSLGGQGPYEQYF,TGTGCCAGCAGTTTGGGAGGACAGGGGCCCTACGAGCAGTACTTC
TRBJ1-2,TRBD1,-,TRBV11-1,CASSSRDRSNYGYTF,TGTGCCAGCAGCTCCCGGGACAGGAGTAACTATGGCTACACCTTC
TRBJ1-4,TRBD1,-,TRBV4-2,CASSPTSQGAREKLFF,TGTGCCAGCAGCCCGACGAGCCAGGGGGCGCGTGAAAAACTGTTTTTT
TRBJ2-3,-,once,TRBV7-2,CASSLRTSITDTQYF,TGTGCCAGCAGCTTGAGAACTAGTATTACAGATACGCAGTATTTT
TRBJ2-5,TRBD1,-,TRBV29-1,CSGNDRDRGSETQYF,TGCAGCGGCAATGACCGGGACAGGGGTTCGGAGACCCAGTACTTC
TRBJ1-2,-,few,TRBV7-2,CASSLQGTYGYTF,TGTGCCAGCAGCTTACAGGGCACCTATGGCTACACCTTC
TRBJ1-2,TRBD1,-,TRBV18,CASSPPGQGGYTF,TGTGCCAGCTCACCACCGGGACAGGGTGGCTACACCTTC
TRBJ2-5,-,-,TRBV4-2,CASSQGQEAETQYF,TGTGCCAGCAGCCAAGGCCAAGAGGCTGAGACCCAGTACTTC
TRBJ2-3,TRBD1,-,TRBV7-9,CASSGVRTGRGADTQYF,TGTGCCAGCAGCGGAGTTAGGACAGGGCGTGGCGCAGATACGCAGTATTTT
TRBJ1-1,-,-,TRBV29-1,CSVSVTALAFF,TGCAGCGTTTCCGTGACAGCCCTGGCTTTCTTT
TRBJ2-3,TRBD2,-,TRBV7-9,CASTPGGLAADTQYF,TGTGCCAGCACCCCTGGGGGACTAGCGGCAGATACGCAGTATTTT
TRBJ2-1,TRBD1,-,TRBV19,CASTGGPGTVKSNEQFF,TGTGCCAGTACCGGTGGTCCTGGGACAGTAAAATCCAATGAGCAGTTCTTC
TRBJ2-1,-,-,TRBV24-1,CATSERGFEQFF,TGTGCCACCAGTGAGAGGGGGTTTGAGCAGTTCTTC
TRBJ1-6,TRBD1,few,TRBV4-2,CASSQRQGNSPLHF,TGTGCCAGCAGCCAGCGACAGGGGAATTCACCCCTCCACTTT
TRBJ1-2,TRBD1,once,TRBV28,CASRQPGQGMNGYTF,TGTGCCAGCAGACAACCTGGACAGGGGATGAATGGCTACACCTTC
TRBJ1-2,-,-,TRBV5-4,CASSPGLQANYGYTF,TGTGCCAGCAGCCCGGGACTCCAAGCTAACTATGGCTACACCTTC
TRBJ2-5,TRBD2,-,TRBV5-4,CASSLTSGGPLETQYF,TGTGCCAGCAGCCTTACTAGCGGGGGGCCCTTGGAGACCCAGTACTTC